The next 24 T cell receptor beta chains were all read from a single sample in a study of cytomegalovirus exposure and HLA in healthy donors. Amplification used 60 Vbeta primers and 13 Jbeta primers. TCRdb's table, derived via immunoSEQ multiplex PCR, lists solely in-frame clones and lacks some. The data contain around 97,000 clones, roughly 76% of them singletons. The sample comprised PBMCs. Receptor source: a man aged 40-49 years in good health and CMV-seronegative.

The J gene is TRBJ2-3, the V gene TRBV4-1; TRBD1 agrees at 10 bases. The CDR3 contains 14 residues. With V trimmed by 6 bases and J by 8 bases, 8 bases remained unmatched. The V gene's germline CDR1 is MGHRA and CDR2 YSYEKL. In nucleotides, the CDR3 is TGCGCCAGCAGTGGGGGGACAGGGGCATCTACGCAGTATTTT. Translated: CASSGGTGASTQYF.

The chain links TRBV6-5 to TRBJ1-1; 7 nucleotides agree with TRBD1. The trim removed 4 bases at V and 3 bases at J, leaving 5 bases unmatched. The CDR3 is 14 amino acids. Germline V gives CDR1 MNHEY, CDR2 SVGAGI. CDR3 region: CASSSTGLHTEAFF. CDR3 DNA: TGTGCCAGCAGTTCGACAGGGCTTCACACTGAAGCTTTCTTT.

The V call is TRBV4-1, the J call TRBJ1-5; 9 nucleotides agree with TRBD1. This CDR3 is built from 15 residues. Per germline, CDR1 MGHRA and CDR2 YSYEKL. V gave up 3 bases and J gave up 9 bases; unmatched junction bases: 9. The CDR3: CASSQGTGRLRPQHF. The CDR3 DNA reads as TGCGCCAGCAGCCAGGGGACAGGGCGTTTAAGGCCCCAGCATTTT.

In DNA, the CDR3 is TGTGCCATTAGAGAGCCGGGACTTCAAGAGACCCAGTACTTC. The encoded protein is CAIREPGLQETQYF. The chain has TRBV10-3 and TRBJ2-5; maybe TRBD2 (6 bases). This CDR3 is built from 14 residues. V lost 9 bases, J lost 2 bases, and 16 bases lay in between. Germline V gene data show CDR1 as ENHRY and CDR2 as SYGVKD.

This clone appeared a few times. V usage is TRBV19 and J usage is TRBJ1-3; D ambiguous. Germline V gene sequence: CDR1 LNHDA, CDR2 SQIVND (reference sequence). The CDR3 totals 15 residues. Trimming left V 5 bases short and J 0 bases short, with 11 bases between. For the CDR3, the DNA is TGTGCCAGTAGTTCATTGGAGAGCTCTGGAAACACCATATATTTT. It is translated as CASSSLESSGNTIYF. The entire variable domain, with the rest obtained from reference TRBV19 and TRBJ1-3, is as follows: DGGITQSPKYLFRKEGQNVTLSCEQNLNHDAMYWYRQDPGQGLRLIYYSQIVNDFQKGDIAEGYSVSREKKESFPLTVTSAQKNPTAFYLCASSSLESSGNTIYFGEGSWLTVV.

This clone was detected once. The V gene is TRBV7-6, the J gene TRBJ2-5, with 7 bases fitting TRBD2. The V gene's germline CDR1 is SGHVS and CDR2 FNYEAQ. With 3 bases clipped from V and 3 bases from J, the junction kept 10 bases outside the gene matches. The CDR3 loop spans 16 amino acids. CDR3 bases: TGTGCCAGCAGCTTGCTTCCGAGCGGGGCTAAAGAGACCCAGTACTTC. Translation gives CASSLLPSGAKETQYF.

The chain combines TRBV15 with TRBJ2-7, with D unclear. Trimming shortened V by 1 base and J by 2 bases, and 6 bases separated the two germline ends. Germline assignment: CDR1 LNHNV and CDR2 YYDKDF (reference sequence). The CDR3 has 13 amino acids. CDR3 residues: CATSRGLAYEQYF. In DNA, the CDR3 is TGTGCCACCAGCAGAGGTCTAGCCTACGAGCAGTACTTC. Looking up the rest from reference TRBV15 and TRBJ2-7 gives the full variable domain: DAMVIQNPRYQVTQFGKPVTLSCSQTLNHNVMYWYQQKSSQAPKLLFHYYDKDFNNEADTPDNFQSRRPNTSFCFLDIRSPGLGDTAMYLCATSRGLAYEQYFGPGTRLTVT.

V usage is TRBV2 and J usage is TRBJ1-6; no firm D call. Trimming left V 8 bases short and J 0 bases short, with 8 bases between. CDR3 size: 14 residues. Looked up from germline, CDR1 is SNHLY and CDR2 is FYNNEI. CDR3 sequence reads: CASGESSYNSPLHF. The CDR3 bases are TGTGCCAGCGGGGAGAGCTCCTATAATTCACCCCTCCACTTT. Combining the CDR3 with reference TRBV2 and TRBJ1-6 gives the whole variable domain EPEVTQTPSHQVTQMGQEVILRCVPISNHLYFYWYRQILGQKVEFLVSFYNNEISEKSEIFDDQFSVERPDGSNFTLKIRSTKLEDSAMYFCASGESSYNSPLHFGNGTRLTVT.

This chain uses TRBV6-6 with TRBJ2-7; TRBD2 might be the D (6 bases). Trimming removed 6 bases at V and 0 bases at J, with 9 bases between. The CDR3 runs to 13 residues. Germline CDR1 and CDR2: MNHNY and SVGAGI (reference sequence). CDR3 sequence (DNA): TGTGCCAGCAGCGGGACTTTCTCCTACGAGCAGTACTTC. As protein: CASSGTFSYEQYF.

The chain uses TRBV2 and TRBJ1-5; maybe TRBD1 (5 bases). Germline V gene data show CDR1 as SNHLY and CDR2 as FYNNEI. The CDR3 is 14 amino acids. V lost 3 bases, J lost 5 bases, and 11 bases lay in between. The CDR3 is CASSDRLGDQPQHF. CDR3 sequence (DNA): TGTGCCAGCAGTGACAGGCTAGGGGATCAGCCCCAGCATTTT.

This sequence joins TRBV7-9 and TRBJ2-5; TRBD2 aligns across 12 bases. This CDR3 region has 15 residues. The germline gives CDR1 SEHNR, CDR2 FQNEAQ (reference sequence). J lost 5 bases, V lost 4 bases, and 5 bases had no gene match. The CDR3 sequence is CASSSGLAGWETQYF. The CDR3 nucleotides are TGTGCCAGCAGCTCCGGACTAGCGGGGTGGGAGACCCAGTACTTC. Supplemented by reference TRBV7-9 and TRBJ2-5, the full variable domain reads DTGVSQNPRHKITKRGQNVTFRCDPISEHNRLYWYRQTLGQGPEFLTYFQNEAQLEKSRLLSDRFSAERPKGSFSTLEIQRTEQGDSAMYLCASSSGLAGWETQYFGPGTRLLVL.

The chain uses TRBV14 and TRBJ1-2, with a tentative D call TRBD1 (6 bases). The germline V gene encodes CDR1 SGHDN and CDR2 FVKESK. V was trimmed by 4 bases and J by 4 bases, leaving 16 bases between them. The CDR3 covers 15 residues. CDR3 in DNA: TGTGCCAGCAGCCGGGGGCTAGGCTCCCTCTATGGCTACACCTTC. Its translation: CASSRGLGSLYGYTF.

The rearrangement uses TRBV27 and TRBJ2-7; 10 positions agree with TRBD1. Germline V gives CDR1 MNHEY, CDR2 SMNVEV (reference sequence). The CDR3 runs to 14 residues. V lost 5 bases to trimming and J lost 5 bases; unmatched junction nucleotides: 6. Here the CDR3 reads CASSHRDRGDEQYF. DNA for the CDR3: TGTGCCAGCAGTCACCGGGACAGGGGAGACGAGCAGTACTTC.

The CDR3 here is CASSMLGEAQETQYF. DNA of the CDR3: TGTGCCAGTAGTATGTTAGGGGAGGCCCAAGAGACCCAGTACTTC. V and J are TRBV19 and TRBJ2-5, with TRBD2 as a possible D gene (6 bases). The V gene's germline CDR1 is LNHDA and CDR2 SQIVND (reference sequence). V was shortened by 3 bases and J by 1 base, with 12 bases between the two germline ends. CDR3 length: 15 amino acids.

This sequence joins TRBV6-5 and TRBJ1-1; no clear D. The V end lost 7 bases, the J end lost 14 bases, and 23 bases lay between the germline ends. CDR1 MNHEY and CDR2 SVGAGI come from the germline V gene. The CDR3 length is 13 residues. The chain's CDR3 is CASTHPLRRHLFF. The CDR3 nucleotides are TGTGCCAGCACCCACCCCCTCAGGAGGCACCTCTTCTTT.

This clone appeared once. This chain links TRBV5-4 with TRBJ2-3, with 11 positions matching TRBD2. V shed 2 bases, J shed 2 bases, and the junction held 4 bases outside the gene matches. The CDR3 totals 16 residues. Germline-derived CDR1 and CDR2 are SGHNT and YYREEE (reference sequence). CDR3 amino acids: CASSFPLAGVTDTQYF. CDR3 coding DNA: TGTGCCAGCAGCTTCCCACTAGCGGGGGTCACAGATACGCAGTATTTT.

The V and J genes are TRBV9 and TRBJ2-7; D is perhaps TRBD1 (6 bases). The germline V gene encodes CDR1 SGDLS and CDR2 YYNGEE. This CDR3 contains 15 residues. Trimming shortened V by 2 bases and J by 2 bases, and 14 bases separated the two germline ends. The CDR3 is CASSVQGHSAYEQYF. The CDR3 DNA sequence: TGTGCCAGCAGCGTCCAGGGACACTCTGCCTACGAGCAGTACTTC.

The J gene is TRBJ2-2, the V gene TRBV27; 10 bases agree with TRBD1. Per germline, CDR1 MNHEY and CDR2 SMNVEV (reference sequence). The CDR3 sequence is 15 residues long. The V segment lost 7 bases and the J segment 6 bases; nucleotides outside the gene matches: 8. CDR3 nucleotides: TGTGCCAGCATGCTGGGACAGGGGTTCCCCGGGGAGCTGTTTTTT. Its protein is CASMLGQGFPGELFF.

In its sample, this clone was seen once. V is TRBV5-6 and J is TRBJ2-3; 9 bases agree with TRBD2. Germline V lookup: CDR1 SGHDT, CDR2 YYEEEE. The J segment lost 4 bases and the V segment lost 4 bases, leaving 7 bases of the junction unmatched. The CDR3 runs 15 residues. Here the CDR3 DNA reads TGTGCCAGCAGCATAGCGGGGGATTTGTCAGATACGCAGTATTTT. Residues: CASSIAGDLSDTQYF.

V gene TRBV6-5 combines with J gene TRBJ2-1; D gene unclear. Germline V gene lookup returns CDR1 MNHEY and CDR2 SVGAGI. CDR3 size: 11 residues. The ends were cut back, 6 bases at V and 6 bases at J, with 6 bases in the middle. CDR3 in amino acids: CASSQSNEQFF. CDR3 nucleotides: TGTGCCAGCAGCCAGTCCAATGAGCAGTTCTTC.

V and J are TRBV7-8 and TRBJ1-5, with D possibly matching TRBD1 (5 bases). V lost 1 base and J lost 6, with 13 bases in between. Per the germline V gene, CDR1 is SGHVS and CDR2 is FQNEAQ. This CDR3 has 15 amino acids. The CDR3 sequence: CASSLVAGPGQPQHF. Here the CDR3 DNA reads TGTGCCAGCAGCTTAGTCGCGGGGCCGGGTCAGCCCCAGCATTTT.

The genes are TRBV2 and TRBJ2-2, with 11 bases lining up with TRBD2. With 5 bases clipped from V and 8 bases from J, the junction kept 7 bases outside the gene matches. The CDR3 extends over 15 amino acids. Germline V gene data show CDR1 as SNHLY and CDR2 as FYNNEI. Here the CDR3 DNA reads TGTGCCAGCAGTTTTACTAGCGGGGGTACGGGGGAGCTGTTTTTT. Residues: CASSFTSGGTGELFF.

J is TRBJ2-7 and V is TRBV28; TRBD1 might be the D (6 bases). Trimming removed 3 bases from V and 4 bases from J, with 16 bases in between. Germline V gene data show CDR1 as MDHEN and CDR2 as SYDVKM. The CDR3 consists of 15 residues. In DNA, the CDR3 is TGTGCCAGCAGTTTCTTAGCCAGGGGAATTTACGAGCAGTACTTC. It is translated as CASSFLARGIYEQYF.

The chain has TRBV5-1 and TRBJ1-2; 7 nucleotides line up with TRBD1. The CDR3 consists of 15 residues. Unmatched junction bases numbered 8, after V lost 4 bases and J lost 2 bases. Germline loops: CDR1 SGHRS, CDR2 YFSETQ. The CDR3 DNA is TGCGCCAGCAGCCCGGGACAGCTGATAAACTATGGCTACACCTTC. Translation: CASSPGQLINYGYTF.